These 15 T cell receptor beta chains were sequenced from one sample in a study of early stage breast cancer tumors. The repertoire was sequenced with immunoSEQ multiplex PCR; TCRdb's copy has only in-frame clones and lacks some. The sample yields about 10,000 clones, roughly 67% seen once. Sequenced material: breast tumor tissue. Every receptor here comes from a person aged 55 to 75 with breast cancer.

This clone was detected once. The V call is TRBV5-4, the J call TRBJ1-1, with TRBD1 matching over 10 bases. The CDR3 has 17 residues. Germline CDR1 is SGHNT and CDR2 is YYREEE (reference sequence). With 4 bases clipped from V and 5 bases from J, the junction kept 14 bases outside the gene matches. The CDR3 loop reads CASSQVRDRGMRTEAFF. The DNA of the CDR3 is TGTGCCAGCAGCCAGGTCCGGGACAGGGGAATGAGAACTGAAGCTTTCTTT. The variable domain in full, completed from reference TRBV5-4 and TRBJ1-1, reads ETGVTQSPTHLIKTRGQQVTLRCSSQSGHNTVSWYQQALGQGPQFIFQYYREEENGRGNFPPRFSGLQFPNYSSELNVNALELDDSALYLCASSQVRDRGMRTEAFFGQGTRLTVV.

This clone was counted between two and nine times. This chain uses TRBV5-1 with TRBJ1-2; tentative D call: TRBD1 (5 bases). Germline V gene lookup returns CDR1 SGHRS and CDR2 YFSETQ. This CDR3 has 13 amino acids. The V end lost 4 bases, the J end lost 7 bases, and 14 bases lay between the germline ends. CDR3 bases: TGCGCCAGCAGCCAGTCCCCGGGGGGTGGCTACACCTTC. Amino acid sequence: CASSQSPGGGYTF.

This chain connects TRBV10-3 to TRBJ2-3; D gene ambiguous. Per the germline V gene, CDR1 is ENHRY and CDR2 is SYGVKD. There are 14 residues in the CDR3. V gave up 3 bases and J gave up 2 bases, with 9 bases separating them. CDR3 sequence (DNA): TGTGCCATCAGTGACGACGGCTACACAGATACGCAGTATTTT. Translation: CAISDDGYTDTQYF.

The J gene is TRBJ1-5, the V gene TRBV30; no clear D. The V gene's germline CDR1 is GTSNPN and CDR2 SVGIG (reference sequence). This CDR3 region has 14 residues. V was clipped by 2 bases and J by 7 bases, with 15 bases between them. Here the CDR3 reads CAWSKGAKGQPQHF. Here the CDR3 DNA reads TGTGCCTGGAGTAAGGGAGCCAAGGGACAGCCCCAGCATTTT.

Here the CDR3 DNA reads TGTGCCAGCAGTTTACGGTCTAGCGGGGCTCTCGGGACCGGGGAGCTGTTTTTT. This encodes CASSLRSSGALGTGELFF. The V call is TRBV27, the J call TRBJ2-2, with 9 bases matching TRBD2. The CDR3 runs 18 residues. Germline trimming cut 2 bases from V and 5 bases from J; bases unmatched to any gene: 12. Germline loops: CDR1 MNHEY, CDR2 SMNVEV (reference sequence).

This chain connects TRBV6-1 to TRBJ2-7; weak D call: TRBD1 (5 bases). The germline V gene has CDR1 MNHNS and CDR2 SASEGT. The germline V and J ends were trimmed by 2 bases and 3 bases, with 5 bases remaining between them. This CDR3 spans 12 amino acids. The CDR3 DNA reads as TGTGCCAGCAGTGAACAGGGCTACGAGCAGTACTTC. Encoded protein: CASSEQGYEQYF.

In its sample, this clone was seen a few times. The chain recombines TRBV29-1 with TRBJ2-7; D not resolved. Trimming removed 6 bases from V and 3 bases from J, with 6 bases in between. From germline, CDR1 is SQVTM and CDR2 ANQGSEA. This CDR3 is built from 10 residues. The CDR3: CSVWDYEQYF. CDR3 in DNA: TGCAGCGTATGGGACTACGAGCAGTACTTC.

This clone has more than one count but fewer than ten. This chain connects TRBV5-1 to TRBJ1-5; unclear D gene. Germline CDR1 reads SGHRS; CDR2 reads YFSETQ. Trimming left V 4 bases short and J 3 bases short, with 14 bases between. The CDR3 is made up of 15 amino acids. CDR3 sequence reads: CASSPEGSDNQPQHF. The CDR3 DNA follows: TGCGCCAGCAGCCCCGAAGGTTCGGACAATCAGCCCCAGCATTTT.

This clone was seen only once. The V and J genes are TRBV2 and TRBJ1-1; D might be TRBD1 (5 bases). V shed 6 bases and J shed 0 bases, with 11 bases lying between them. The CDR3 totals 14 residues. CDR1 is SNHLY and CDR2 is FYNNEI in the germline V gene. The CDR3 DNA reads as TGTGCCAGCAGCGGAGGGACGGTGAACACTGAAGCTTTCTTT. Translation gives CASSGGTVNTEAFF.

This chain connects TRBV7-2 to TRBJ2-3; D ambiguous. Trimming cost V 2 bases and J 9 bases, with 12 bases left between them. CDR1 is SGHTA and CDR2 is FQGNSA in the germline V gene. This CDR3 comprises 13 residues. The CDR3 is CASSLPPGKTQYF. The CDR3 DNA sequence: TGTGCCAGCAGCTTACCCCCAGGAAAAACGCAGTATTTT.

This chain connects TRBV6-1 to TRBJ1-1; the D is unclear. Trimming removed 5 bases from V and 10 bases from J, with 14 bases in between. The CDR3 consists of 12 residues. Germline CDR1 reads MNHNS; CDR2 reads SASEGT. The CDR3 bases are TGTGCCAGCAGTTCAGACGCTCGGAGAGCTTTCTTT. Translation gives CASSSDARRAFF.

This rearrangement joins TRBV11-2 to TRBJ2-7; weak D call: TRBD2 (7 bases). Deletions cut 6 bases from V and 3 bases from J, with 24 bases between. This CDR3 region has 17 residues. Germline CDR1 SGHAT, CDR2 FQNNGV. The CDR3 region has the DNA TGTGCCAGCAGTCTCGTTTTATGGGGGGGGGCCCACTACGAGCAGTACTTC. It specifies CASSLVLWGGAHYEQYF.

The rearrangement links TRBV14 to TRBJ1-1; tentatively, D is TRBD1 (5 bases). Trimming took 6 bases from V and 11 from J, leaving 13 bases between them. Germline CDR1 SGHDN, CDR2 FVKESK. The CDR3 is made up of 11 amino acids. CDR3 protein: CASRQGVLAFF. In DNA, the CDR3 is TGTGCCAGCAGGCAGGGAGTTTTGGCTTTCTTT.

The rearrangement links TRBV2 to TRBJ1-3; D remains ambiguous. CDR3 size: 17 residues. V gave up 7 bases and J gave up 0 bases, with 19 bases separating them. Germline V gives CDR1 SNHLY, CDR2 FYNNEI. CDR3 residues: CASTDLGYPSSGNTIYF. CDR3 DNA: TGTGCCAGCACTGACCTCGGTTACCCGAGCTCTGGAAACACCATATATTTT.

The V and J genes are TRBV15 and TRBJ2-1; 7 bases match TRBD2. The ends lost 2 bases at V and 5 bases at J; junction bases unmatched: 6. The CDR3 has 15 amino acids. Germline loops: CDR1 LNHNV, CDR2 YYDKDF (reference sequence). CDR3 in amino acids: CATSRLTAGNNEQFF. CDR3 in DNA: TGTGCCACCAGCAGATTAACAGCGGGGAACAATGAGCAGTTCTTC.